Here is one T cell receptor beta chain with its context. This clone's antigen is unknown. The input lacks base qualities; no much larger clone sits a single base away. Trimming at the junction amounts to 6 bases on V and 2 bases on J, and the germline ends lie 11 bases apart. The CDR3, cysteine through phenylalanine, is 14 amino acids long. The CDR3 DNA has 42 bases and is translated from base 1. As encoded in the germline V gene, CDR1 is MNHEY while CDR2 is SVGAGI. Using the deep immunoSEQ assay, TCR CDR3 regions were amplified from genomic DNA by multiplex PCR. Extracted genomic DNA from each cell subset was spread evenly across all wells of several immunoSEQ 96-well plates, with each plate serving as a replicate. For sorted subsets, 200 to 250 ng genomic DNA, equal to about 30,000 T cell genomes, was loaded into each replicate PCR. Purified libraries were measured with a Qubit 3.0 fluorometer, size-checked on a Bioanalyzer 2100, and measured again with the KAPA Library Quantification kit. Every immunoSEQ 96-well plate was sequenced on a separate single-read 150-cycle Illumina NextSeq 550 flow cell. In the original analysis: Because only junctional sequences without quality scores were contained in the immunoSEQ output, filtering matching that applied to full-length reads could not be performed. To assign V/J genes and CDR3, sequences were annotated using PyIR, a Python wrapper for IgBLAST v1.9, with IMGT germline references. Reads were removed for weak V/J assignments (E-value above 1e-6), missing CDR3, stop codons, out-of-frame junctions, or ambiguous translated residues. V3J clonotypes were defined by identical inferred V gene, J gene, and CDR3 amino acid sequence. Percentage overlap between repertoires was computed as shared unique clonotypes divided by the size of the smaller repertoire. RTK rarefaction, the Chao1 estimator, and Recon v2.1 estimates of unobserved clonotypes were used to assess repertoire richness. Generation probabilities for all TCRbeta clonotypes obtained by the gDNA method from a few donors were computed using OLGA. TCRdb took over this immuneACCESS table, retaining in-frame rearrangements with V and J assigned. Such tables are incomplete; in checked studies, under half of the missing clones stem from an unresolved V gene, and the remainder is unexplained. Clone size and the V and J calls come from that table; the DNA yielded D and trimming. This sample has roughly 2,500,000 clones in its table, and over 85% of those were observed once. 0.36% of the sample is in the top ten clones.

Healthy HIV-negative adults with no recently reported acute infections or vaccinations were included as donors. Every donor was a Caucasian adult residing in Nashville, Tennessee, USA. CD4+ T cells were enriched by magnetic negative selection, after which naive cells were positively selected on CD45RA and the negative fraction was taken as the memory subset. Blood was obtained by leukapheresis, after which PBMCs were separated by Ficoll-Histopaque density gradient centrifugation and cryopreserved in liquid nitrogen vapor phase. Analytical flow cytometry was used to check the purity and quantity of each magnetically sorted T cell population. Each sorted fraction had its genomic DNA isolated and then quantified by UV absorbance on a Nanodrop 2000c. These data are taken from a study of shared clonotypes between healthy human individuals (dated by TCRdb to about 2020). Regarding the study in general: The cohort included three men and a couple of women between 18 and 49 years of age. Per donor, leukapheresis produced somewhere between about 0.8 and 9 billion PBMCs. For each donor, three plates each were used for CD4 naive and CD4 memory, two plates were used for CD8 naive, and one plate was used for CD8 memory. To estimate repertoire size and how much clonotype sharing occurs between individuals, the study deeply sequenced the blood TCR repertoires of several healthy adults. To increase sequencing depth and limit assay-specific biases, different laboratories used diverse techniques to prepare libraries and sequence TCR repertoires.

Results and caveats for the whole study, not just this receptor: Based on pairwise subsampling, the degree of clonotype sharing among donors was expected to be affected by sequencing depth. Because the study included a small number of donors, the genetic and exposure-history diversity represented was limited. Across a few donors, 5% to 6% of naive CD4, approximately 3.6% of naive CD8, approximately 2.5% of memory CD4, and approximately 0.4% of memory CD8 clonotypes were shared. Even with the large sequencing depth, rarefaction of the sorted-subset datasets indicated that sequencing was incomplete. Naive subsets generally had larger estimated clonotype richness than memory subsets did. Sampling was restricted to blood, and TCR repertoires in tissues likely differ from the TCR repertoires found in blood. Clonotypes shared by all four sorted-subset donors showed higher generation probabilities than non-shared clonotypes.

The sequence derives from a man between 18 and 29 years old in good health. Some clones in this sample may be carry-over from other donors' samples. The rearrangement joined TRBV6-5 to TRBJ2-1; there is no confident call for the D gene. The sample comprised naive CD4+ T cells from PBMCs. What the cell subset or site label conveys for this sample: CD45RA+ positively selected. The DNA sequence is given as TGTGCCAGCAGGCCGGACGGAACCTACAATGAGCAGTTCTTC. Its product reads: CASRPDGTYNEQFF.